This entry lists 9 T cell receptor beta chains sequenced from one sample in a study of blood T cells in healthy people across ages. A second PCR of roughly 7 to 11 cycles used a sample-barcoded 5' primer and a J-beta primer mix. TCRdb ran MiXCR on the 5' RACE reads and lists one entry per CDR3 protein. The data hold about a million distinct CDR3 sequences, with 40% to 60% observed a single time. The sample comprised blood. The receptor source for this set is a man aged 25 to 40 in good health.

The rearrangement uses TRBV7-2 and TRBJ1-5; D call uncertain. Looked up from germline, CDR1 is SGHTA and CDR2 is FQGNSA. The CDR3 has 14 amino acids. V gave up 4 bases and J gave up 1 base, with 8 bases separating them. The chain's CDR3 is CASSSGYSNQPQHF. As DNA, the CDR3 is TGTGCCAGCAGCTCTGGGTACAGCAATCAGCCCCAGCATTTT.

V gene TRBV4-3 combines with J gene TRBJ1-2; no reliable D call. CDR1 and CDR2 from the germline V gene are LGHNA and YSLEER. The CDR3 extends over 15 amino acids. V gave up 0 bases and J gave up 4 bases, with 12 bases separating them. The CDR3 region is CASSQDVGTAYGYTF. DNA for the CDR3: TGCGCCAGCAGCCAAGATGTAGGCACCGCCTATGGCTACACCTTC.

This clonotype showed up many times. The rearrangement joins TRBV20-1 to TRBJ2-7; TRBD1 matches 7 bases. J lost 0 bases, V lost 6 bases, and 11 bases had no gene match. The CDR3 length is 15 residues. CDR1 is DFQATT, CDR2 SNEGSKA, per germline (reference sequence). The CDR3 DNA reads TGCAGTGCCGCATACAGGGGCCATAGCTCCTACGAGCAGTACTTC. This sequence encodes CSAAYRGHSSYEQYF.

The chain joins TRBV21-1 to TRBJ2-1; the table calls TRBD2, which could not be checked here. TRBV21-1 is a documented pseudogene. CDR3 size: 21 residues. The CDR3 sequence: CASSFQIGTQLAGGCRDEQFF. Here the CDR3 DNA reads TGTGCCAGCAGCTTCCAAATCGGGACACAGCTAGCGGGAGGATGTCGGGATGAGCAGTTCTTC.

Worth noting for this clonotype: The germline gene is not matched at one end of the junction; a read error may be the cause. The V gene is TRBV6-6, the J gene TRBJ1-2, with 7 bases identical to TRBD1. The CDR3 loop spans 15 amino acids. Germline V lookup: CDR1 MNHNY, CDR2 SVGAGI (reference sequence). The CDR3 is CASSYAPGGMYGCTF. The CDR3 DNA sequence: TGTGCCAGCAGTTATGCGCCAGGGGGAATGTATGGCTGCACCTTC.

This clonotype came up a few times. The rearrangement uses TRBV12-3 or TRBV12-4 and TRBJ2-5; D call uncertain. V was trimmed by 2 bases and J by 2 bases, leaving 9 bases between them. This CDR3 has 14 residues. The CDR3 loop reads CASSLQLYQETQYF. As DNA, the CDR3 is TGTGCCAGCAGTTTACAGCTTTATCAAGAGACCCAGTACTTC.

This clonotype has just a few counts. The rearrangement joins TRBV3-1 to TRBJ2-7, with TRBD2 matching 11 bases. This CDR3 spans 15 amino acids. Germline V CDR1 and CDR2: LGHDT, YNNKEL (reference sequence). V dropped 2 bases and J dropped 5; count of bases not matched to a gene: 5. The DNA for the CDR3 is TGTGCCAGCAGCCAAATTAGCGGGGGGGCTAACGAGCAGTACTTC. Amino acids: CASSQISGGANEQYF.

V and J are TRBV3-1 and TRBJ1-2; 9 nucleotides align to TRBD1. This CDR3 contains 15 residues. Per germline, CDR1 LGHDT and CDR2 YNNKEL (reference sequence). J lost 5 bases, V lost 8 bases, and 12 bases had no gene match. The CDR3 loop reads CASGIPLDRGYGYTF. The CDR3 DNA reads TGTGCCAGCGGCATCCCCTTGGACAGGGGATATGGCTACACCTTC. Full variable domain (remainder filled in from reference TRBV3-1 and TRBJ1-2): DTAVSQTPKYLVTQMGNDKSIKCEQNLGHDTMYWYKQDSKKFLKIMFSYNNKELIINETVPNRFSPKSPDKAHLNLHINSLELGDSAVYFCASGIPLDRGYGYTFGSGTRLTVV.

This clonotype was detected a few times. The rearrangement uses TRBV5-4 and TRBJ2-3, with D perhaps given as TRBD1 or TRBD2 (5 bases each). Germline CDR1 and CDR2: SGHNT and YYREEE (reference sequence). V dropped 4 bases and J dropped 3 bases, with 18 bases sitting between them. The CDR3 loop spans 16 amino acids. CDR3 sequence (DNA): TGTGCCAGCAGCGGGTCGCAGGGAAGGAGGACAGATACGCAGTATTTT. Translated, it gives CASSGSQGRRTDTQYF.